The 2 T cell receptor beta chains below come from one sample, sequenced in a study of cytotoxic CD8 clonotypes in ibrutinib-treated CLL. Clones were read by immunoSEQ multiplex PCR, and TCRdb kept only the in-frame ones, dropping some. The sample records about 300,000 clones, 67% being singletons. Sequencing used PBMCs, obtained after 36 months of ibrutinib treatment. The source is a human donor with chronic lymphocytic leukemia.

In its sample, this clone was seen once. CDR3 sequence reads: CASSSSDRTNTEAFF. Written as DNA, the CDR3 is TGTGCCAGCAGCTCATCGGACAGGACTAACACTGAAGCTTTCTTT. The genes are TRBV7-9 and TRBJ1-1, with 7 bases fitting TRBD1. J lost 2 bases, V lost 4 bases, and 7 bases had no gene match. CDR1 and CDR2 (germline): SEHNR, FQNEAQ (reference sequence). The CDR3 is 15 amino acids.

The chain has TRBV18 and TRBJ2-5; TRBD2 aligns across 7 bases. With V trimmed by 0 bases and J by 5 bases, 0 bases remained unmatched. This CDR3 spans 13 amino acids. Germline loops: CDR1 KGHSH, CDR2 LQKENI. The CDR3 nucleotides are TGTGCCAGCTCACCACCGGGGGGGGAGACCCAGTACTTC. Encoded protein: CASSPPGGETQYF.